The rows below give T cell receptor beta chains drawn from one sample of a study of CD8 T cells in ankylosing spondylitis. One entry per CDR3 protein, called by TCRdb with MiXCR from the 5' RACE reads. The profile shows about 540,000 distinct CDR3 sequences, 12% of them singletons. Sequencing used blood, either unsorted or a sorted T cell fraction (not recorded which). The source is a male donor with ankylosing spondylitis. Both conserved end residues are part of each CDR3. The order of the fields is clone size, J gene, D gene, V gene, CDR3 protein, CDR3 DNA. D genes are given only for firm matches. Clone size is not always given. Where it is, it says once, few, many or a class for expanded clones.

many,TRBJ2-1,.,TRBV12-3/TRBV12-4,CASSSRGGGYNEQFF,TGTGCCAGCAGCTCGAGGGGGGGAGGCTACAATGAGCAGTTCTTC
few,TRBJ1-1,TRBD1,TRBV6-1,CASSPTGVDTEAFF,TGTGCCAGCAGTCCGACAGGGGTAGACACTGAAGCTTTCTTT
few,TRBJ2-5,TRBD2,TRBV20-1,CSAPVSSGSMWETQYF,TGCAGTGCGCCTGTGTCTAGCGGGAGTATGTGGGAGACCCAGTACTTC
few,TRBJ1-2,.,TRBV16,CASSITGVDGYTF,TGTGCCAGCAGCATAACAGGAGTGGATGGCTACACCTTC
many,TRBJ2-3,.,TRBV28,CASSWVGARTDTQYF,TGTGCCAGCAGTTGGGTGGGAGCTCGCACAGATACGCAGTATTTT
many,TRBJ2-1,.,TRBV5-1,CASSSDSYGGEQFF,TGCGCCAGCAGCTCGGACTCGTACGGCGGTGAGCAGTTCTTC
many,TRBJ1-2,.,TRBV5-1,CASSLAGKGGYTF,TGCGCCAGCAGCTTGGCGGGGAAAGGTGGCTACACCTTC
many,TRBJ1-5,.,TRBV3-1,CASSLPPGPQHF,TGTGCCAGCAGCCTACCCCCAGGGCCCCAGCATTTT
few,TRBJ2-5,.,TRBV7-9,CASSFGVETQYF,TGTGCCAGCAGCTTCGGGGTAGAGACCCAGTACTTC
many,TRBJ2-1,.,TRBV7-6,CASSSREYNEQFF,TGTGCCAGCAGCTCGCGGGAATACAATGAGCAGTTCTTC
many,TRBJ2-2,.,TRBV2,CASSEGPDTGELFF,TGTGCCAGCAGTGAAGGGCCGGACACCGGGGAGCTGTTTTTT
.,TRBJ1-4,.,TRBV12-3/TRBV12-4,CASSSTVGGKLFF,TGTGCCAGCAGTTCGACAGTGGGGGGAAAACTGTTTTTT
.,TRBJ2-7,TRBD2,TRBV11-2,CASSFLGLAVYEQYF,TGTGCCAGCAGCTTCCTCGGACTAGCGGTCTACGAGCAGTACTTC
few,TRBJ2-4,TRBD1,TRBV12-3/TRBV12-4,CASSLNRGTQLVGNIQYF,TGTGCCAGCAGTTTAAACAGGGGGACCCAACTCGTGGGAAACATTCAGTACTTC
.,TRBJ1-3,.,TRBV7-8,CASSLIGNTIYF,TGTGCCAGCAGCTTAATCGGAAACACCATATATTTT
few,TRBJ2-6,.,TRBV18,CASSTSGGTRGANVLTF,TGTGCCAGCTCAACAAGTGGGGGCACGCGGGGGGCCAACGTCCTGACTTTC
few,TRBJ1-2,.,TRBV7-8,CASSAGGTMNYGYTF,TGTGCCAGCAGCGCCGGGGGGACAATGAACTATGGCTACACCTTC
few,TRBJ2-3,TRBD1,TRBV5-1,CASSVATGGLGDTQYF,TGCGCCAGCAGCGTAGCAACAGGGGGTCTCGGGGATACGCAGTATTTT
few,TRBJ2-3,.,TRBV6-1,CASTSGLADTDTQYF,TGTGCCAGCACCTCCGGATTAGCGGACACAGATACGCAGTATTTT
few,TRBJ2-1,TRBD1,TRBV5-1,CASSLYRGRTYEQFF,TGCGCCAGCAGCTTGTATAGGGGGCGAACATATGAGCAGTTCTTC
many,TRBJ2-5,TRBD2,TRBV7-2,CASSFPGLAGQETQYF,TGTGCCAGCAGTTTTCCGGGACTAGCGGGCCAAGAGACCCAGTACTTC
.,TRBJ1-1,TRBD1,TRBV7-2,CASSPQPGQAMNTEAFF,TGTGCCAGCAGTCCTCAGCCGGGACAGGCAATGAACACTGAAGCTTTCTTT
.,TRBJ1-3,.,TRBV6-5,CASSYNFNSGNTIYF,TGTGCCAGCAGTTATAACTTCAACTCTGGAAACACCATATATTTT